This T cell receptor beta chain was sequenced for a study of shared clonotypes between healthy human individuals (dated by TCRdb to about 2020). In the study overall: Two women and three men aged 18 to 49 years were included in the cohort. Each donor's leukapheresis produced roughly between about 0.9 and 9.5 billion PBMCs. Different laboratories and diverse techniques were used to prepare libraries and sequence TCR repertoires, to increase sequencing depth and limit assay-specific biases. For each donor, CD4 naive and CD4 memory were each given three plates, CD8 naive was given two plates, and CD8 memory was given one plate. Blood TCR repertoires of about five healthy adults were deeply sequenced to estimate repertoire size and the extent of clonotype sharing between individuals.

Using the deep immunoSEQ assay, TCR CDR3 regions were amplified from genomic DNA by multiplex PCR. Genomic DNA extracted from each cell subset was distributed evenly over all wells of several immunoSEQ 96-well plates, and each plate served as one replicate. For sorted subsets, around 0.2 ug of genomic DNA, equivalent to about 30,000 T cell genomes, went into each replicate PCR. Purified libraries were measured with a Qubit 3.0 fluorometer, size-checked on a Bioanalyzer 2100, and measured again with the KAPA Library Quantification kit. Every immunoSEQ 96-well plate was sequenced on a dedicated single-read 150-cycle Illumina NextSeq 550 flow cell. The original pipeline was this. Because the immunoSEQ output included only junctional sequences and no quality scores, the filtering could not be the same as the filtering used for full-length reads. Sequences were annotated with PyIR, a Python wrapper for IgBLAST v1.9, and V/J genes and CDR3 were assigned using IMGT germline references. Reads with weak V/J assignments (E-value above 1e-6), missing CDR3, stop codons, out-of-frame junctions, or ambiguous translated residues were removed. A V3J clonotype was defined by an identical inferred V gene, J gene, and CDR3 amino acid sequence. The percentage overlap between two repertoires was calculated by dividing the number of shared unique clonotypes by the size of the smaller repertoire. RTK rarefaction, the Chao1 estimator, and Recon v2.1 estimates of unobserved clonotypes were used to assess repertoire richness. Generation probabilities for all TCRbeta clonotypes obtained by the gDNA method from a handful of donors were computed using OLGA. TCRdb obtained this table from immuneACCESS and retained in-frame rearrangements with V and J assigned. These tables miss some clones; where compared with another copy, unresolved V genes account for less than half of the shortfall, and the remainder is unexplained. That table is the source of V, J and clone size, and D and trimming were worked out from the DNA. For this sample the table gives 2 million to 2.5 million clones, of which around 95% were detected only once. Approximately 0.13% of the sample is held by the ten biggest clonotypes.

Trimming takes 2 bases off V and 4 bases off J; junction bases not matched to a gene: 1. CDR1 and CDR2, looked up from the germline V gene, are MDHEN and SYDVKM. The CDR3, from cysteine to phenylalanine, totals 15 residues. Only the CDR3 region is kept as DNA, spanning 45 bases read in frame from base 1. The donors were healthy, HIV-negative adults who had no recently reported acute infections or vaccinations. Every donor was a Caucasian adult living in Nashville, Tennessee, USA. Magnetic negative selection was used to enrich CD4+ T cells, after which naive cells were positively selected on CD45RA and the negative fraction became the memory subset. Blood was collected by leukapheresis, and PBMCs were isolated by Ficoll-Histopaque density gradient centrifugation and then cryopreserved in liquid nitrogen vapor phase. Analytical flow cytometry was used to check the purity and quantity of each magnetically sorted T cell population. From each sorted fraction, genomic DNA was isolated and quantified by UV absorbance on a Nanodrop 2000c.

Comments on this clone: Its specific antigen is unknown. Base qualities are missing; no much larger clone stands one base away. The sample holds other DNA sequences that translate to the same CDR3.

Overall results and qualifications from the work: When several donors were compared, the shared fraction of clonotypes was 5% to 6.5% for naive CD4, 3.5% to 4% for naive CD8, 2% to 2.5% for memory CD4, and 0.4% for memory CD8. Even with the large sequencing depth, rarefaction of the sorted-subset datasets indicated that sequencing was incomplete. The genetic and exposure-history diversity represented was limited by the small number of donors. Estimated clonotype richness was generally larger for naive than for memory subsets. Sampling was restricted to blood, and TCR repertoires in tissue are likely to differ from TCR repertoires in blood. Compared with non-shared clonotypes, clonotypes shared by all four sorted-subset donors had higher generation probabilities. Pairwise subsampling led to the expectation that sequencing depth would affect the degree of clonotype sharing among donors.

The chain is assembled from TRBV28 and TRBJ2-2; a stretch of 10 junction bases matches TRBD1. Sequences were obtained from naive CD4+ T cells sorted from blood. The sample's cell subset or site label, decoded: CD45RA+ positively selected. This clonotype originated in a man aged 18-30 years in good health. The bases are TGTGCCAGCAGTTTAGGGGACAGGGGCACCGGGGAGCTGTTTTTT. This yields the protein CASSLGDRGTGELFF.